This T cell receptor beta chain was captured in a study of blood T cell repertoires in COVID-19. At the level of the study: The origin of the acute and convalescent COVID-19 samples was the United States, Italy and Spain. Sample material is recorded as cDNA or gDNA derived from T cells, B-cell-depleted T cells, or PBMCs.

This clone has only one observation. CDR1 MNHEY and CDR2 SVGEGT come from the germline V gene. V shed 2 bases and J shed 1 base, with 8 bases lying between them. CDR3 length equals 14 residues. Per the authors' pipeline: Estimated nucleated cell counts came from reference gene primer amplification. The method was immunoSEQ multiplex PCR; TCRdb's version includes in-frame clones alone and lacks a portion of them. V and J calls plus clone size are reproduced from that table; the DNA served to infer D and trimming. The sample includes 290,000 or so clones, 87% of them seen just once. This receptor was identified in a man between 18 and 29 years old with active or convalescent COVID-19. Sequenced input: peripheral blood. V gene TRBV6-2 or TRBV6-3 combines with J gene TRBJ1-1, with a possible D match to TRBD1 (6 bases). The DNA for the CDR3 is TGTGCCAGCAGTTACGGGACATGGAACACTGAAGCTTTCTTT. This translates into CASSYGTWNTEAFF.